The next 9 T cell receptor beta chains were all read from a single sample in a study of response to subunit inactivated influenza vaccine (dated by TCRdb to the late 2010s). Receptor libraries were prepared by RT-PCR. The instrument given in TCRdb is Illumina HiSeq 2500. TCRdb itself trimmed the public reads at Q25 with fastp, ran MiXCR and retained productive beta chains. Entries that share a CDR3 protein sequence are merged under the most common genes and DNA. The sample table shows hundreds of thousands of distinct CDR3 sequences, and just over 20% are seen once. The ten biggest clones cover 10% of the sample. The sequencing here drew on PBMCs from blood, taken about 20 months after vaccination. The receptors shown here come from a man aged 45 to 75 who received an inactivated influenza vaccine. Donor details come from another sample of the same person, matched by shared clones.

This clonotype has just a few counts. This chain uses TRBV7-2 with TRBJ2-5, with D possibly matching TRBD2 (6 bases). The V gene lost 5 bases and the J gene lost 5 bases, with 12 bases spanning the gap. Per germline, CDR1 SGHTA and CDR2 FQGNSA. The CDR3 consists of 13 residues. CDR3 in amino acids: CASSLGAGETQYF. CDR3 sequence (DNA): TGTGCCAGCAGCCTAGGGGCGGGGGAGACCCAGTACTTC.

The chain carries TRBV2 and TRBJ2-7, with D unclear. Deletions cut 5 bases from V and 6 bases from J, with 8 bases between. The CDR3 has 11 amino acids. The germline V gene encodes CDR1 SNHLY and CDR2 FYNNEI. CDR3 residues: CASSRIGEQYF. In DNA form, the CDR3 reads TGTGCCAGCAGTCGGATTGGCGAGCAGTACTTC. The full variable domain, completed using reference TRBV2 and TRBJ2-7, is EPEVTQTPSHQVTQMGQEVILRCVPISNHLYFYWYRQILGQKVEFLVSFYNNEISEKSEIFDDQFSVERPDGSNFTLKIRSTKLEDSAMYFCASSRIGEQYFGPGTRLTVT.

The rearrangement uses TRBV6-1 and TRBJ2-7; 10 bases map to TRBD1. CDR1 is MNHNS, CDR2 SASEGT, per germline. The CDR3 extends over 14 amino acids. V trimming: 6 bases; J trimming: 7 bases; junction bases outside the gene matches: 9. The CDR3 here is CASRPDRGRREQYF. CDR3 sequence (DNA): TGTGCCAGCAGACCAGACAGGGGGCGACGGGAGCAGTACTTC.

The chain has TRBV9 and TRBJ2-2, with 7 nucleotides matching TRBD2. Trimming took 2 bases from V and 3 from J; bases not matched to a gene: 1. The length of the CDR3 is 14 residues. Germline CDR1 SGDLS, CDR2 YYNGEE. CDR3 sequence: CASSVAGDTGELFF. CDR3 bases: TGTGCCAGCAGCGTGGCGGGAGACACCGGGGAGCTGTTTTTT.

The DNA of the CDR3 is TGTGCCAGCAGCAGACAGGGAGAAAAACTGTTTTTT. Its protein is CASSRQGEKLFF. The J gene is TRBJ1-4, the V gene TRBV7-9; TRBD1 agrees at 7 bases. J lost 8 bases, V lost 5 bases, and 2 bases had no gene match. The germline V gene encodes CDR1 SEHNR and CDR2 FQNEAQ (reference sequence). This CDR3 comprises 12 residues.

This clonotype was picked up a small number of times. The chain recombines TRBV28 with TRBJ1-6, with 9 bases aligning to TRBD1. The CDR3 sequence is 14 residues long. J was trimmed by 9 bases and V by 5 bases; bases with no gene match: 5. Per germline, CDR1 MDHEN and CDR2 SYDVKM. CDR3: CASSAGQGRSPLHF. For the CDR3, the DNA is TGTGCCAGCAGTGCGGGACAGGGTCGTTCACCCCTCCACTTT.

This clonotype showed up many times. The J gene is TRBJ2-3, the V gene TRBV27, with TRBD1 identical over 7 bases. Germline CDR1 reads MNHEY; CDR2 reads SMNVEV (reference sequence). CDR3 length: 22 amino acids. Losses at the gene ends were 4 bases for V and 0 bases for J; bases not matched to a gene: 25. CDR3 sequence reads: CASSSMTGLDNYGGASTDTQYF. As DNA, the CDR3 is TGTGCCAGCAGTTCCATGACAGGGCTCGACAATTATGGCGGCGCTAGCACAGATACGCAGTATTTT.

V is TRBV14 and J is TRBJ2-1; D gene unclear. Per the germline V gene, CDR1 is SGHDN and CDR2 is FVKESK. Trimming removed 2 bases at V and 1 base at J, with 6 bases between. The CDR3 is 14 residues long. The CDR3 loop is CASSQRDSYNEQFF. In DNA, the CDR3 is TGTGCCAGCAGCCAAAGGGATTCCTACAATGAGCAGTTCTTC.

CDR3 sequence (DNA): TGTGCCAGCAGGGGACAGGGGCATGGGGAAAAACTGTTTTTT. Protein: CASRGQGHGEKLFF. The rearrangement joins TRBV12-3 or TRBV12-4 to TRBJ1-4, with TRBD1 matching 10 bases. There are 14 residues in the CDR3. The V gene end was trimmed by 6 bases and the J gene end by 8 bases; junction bases not matched to a gene: 6.